A selection of T cell receptor beta chains follows, all from one sample in a study of blood T cell repertoires in COVID-19. This table comes from immunoSEQ multiplex PCR, and its TCRdb copy is limited to in-frame clones, with some not included. The sample consists of approximately 400,000 clones, about nine tenths of them appearing once. The specimen was peripheral blood. Receptor source: a woman aged 45 to 65 with COVID-19, enrolled during active disease. Both conserved end residues are part of each CDR3. The D gene is left open where the match is weak. The size of a clone is reported for some rows only, either as once, few or many, or as a class for expanded clones.

CDR3 length: 15
J gene: TRBJ2-3
V gene: TRBV7-2
D gene: TRBD2
clone size: few
CDR3 DNA: TGTGCCAGCAGCTTTTTACGGGGAGGGTTCGATACGCAGTATTTT
CDR3 protein: CASSFLRGGFDTQYF

CDR3 length: 12
J gene: TRBJ2-7
V gene: TRBV29-1
D gene: -
clone size: -
CDR3 DNA: TGCAGCGTCCGCATAGGGGCCTACGAGCAGTACTTC
CDR3 protein: CSVRIGAYEQYF

CDR3 length: 16
J gene: TRBJ2-5
V gene: TRBV19
D gene: TRBD1
clone size: -
CDR3 DNA: TGTGCCAGTAGTATTCTTAAACAGGGGGCGGGAGAGACCCAGTACTTC
CDR3 protein: CASSILKQGAGETQYF

CDR3 length: 14
J gene: TRBJ1-2
V gene: TRBV19
D gene: -
clone size: -
CDR3 DNA: TGTGCCAGTAGTATAGACTGGGCCTCCTATGGCTACACCTTC
CDR3 protein: CASSIDWASYGYTF

CDR3 length: 16
J gene: TRBJ2-5
V gene: TRBV24-1
D gene: TRBD1
clone size: -
CDR3 DNA: TGTGCCACCAGTGAGACGTACAGGGGGTTCGGAGAGACCCAGTACTTC
CDR3 protein: CATSETYRGFGETQYF

CDR3 length: 16
J gene: TRBJ2-1
V gene: TRBV11-2
D gene: TRBD2
clone size: -
CDR3 DNA: TGTGCCAGCAGCCCAGTTACGGGGGGGCCCTACAATGAGCAGTTCTTC
CDR3 protein: CASSPVTGGPYNEQFF

CDR3 length: 15
J gene: TRBJ2-7
V gene: TRBV9
D gene: -
clone size: -
CDR3 DNA: TGTGCCAGCAGCGCAAGACAGGATTCTACCTACGAGCAGTACTTC
CDR3 protein: CASSARQDSTYEQYF

CDR3 length: 13
J gene: TRBJ2-5
V gene: TRBV18
D gene: -
clone size: -
CDR3 DNA: TGTGCCAGCTCTCTCGGGACTCAAGAGACCCAGTACTTC
CDR3 protein: CASSLGTQETQYF

CDR3 length: 16
J gene: TRBJ2-6
V gene: TRBV5-8
D gene: -
clone size: -
CDR3 DNA: TGTGCCAGCAGCTTGTATTTGGCCTCTGGGGCCAACGTCCTGACTTTC
CDR3 protein: CASSLYLASGANVLTF

CDR3 length: 13
J gene: TRBJ2-7
V gene: TRBV2
D gene: TRBD2
clone size: -
CDR3 DNA: TGTGCCAGCAGACTAGCGGGGTTGTACGAGCAGTACTTC
CDR3 protein: CASRLAGLYEQYF

CDR3 length: 16
J gene: TRBJ1-1
V gene: TRBV6-5
D gene: -
clone size: -
CDR3 DNA: TGTGCCAGCAGTTACGGCGGTTGGGGGGAGAACACTGAAGCTTTCTTT
CDR3 protein: CASSYGGWGENTEAFF

CDR3 length: 15
J gene: TRBJ2-1
V gene: TRBV10-1
D gene: TRBD2
clone size: -
CDR3 DNA: TGCGCCAGCAGCCCGGGACTAGCGGGTAATAATGAGCAGTTCTTC
CDR3 protein: CASSPGLAGNNEQFF

CDR3 length: 13
J gene: TRBJ1-1
V gene: TRBV5-1
D gene: -
clone size: few
CDR3 DNA: TGCGCCAGCCATACAGGTTCGAACACTGAAGCTTTCTTT
CDR3 protein: CASHTGSNTEAFF

CDR3 length: 12
J gene: TRBJ1-5
V gene: TRBV19
D gene: -
clone size: -
CDR3 DNA: TGTGCCAGTGCCCCAGGAAATCAGCCCCAGCATTTT
CDR3 protein: CASAPGNQPQHF

CDR3 length: 15
J gene: TRBJ1-1
V gene: TRBV30
D gene: TRBD1
clone size: -
CDR3 DNA: TGTGCCTGGGGACAGGGACCAGAGGAGAACACTGAAGCTTTCTTT
CDR3 protein: CAWGQGPEENTEAFF

CDR3 length: 13
J gene: TRBJ2-7
V gene: TRBV30
D gene: TRBD1
clone size: -
CDR3 DNA: TGTGCCTGGAGTGGGGCAGGGGGCGGCGAGCAGTACTTC
CDR3 protein: CAWSGAGGGEQYF

CDR3 length: 15
J gene: TRBJ1-4
V gene: TRBV7-2
D gene: -
clone size: -
CDR3 DNA: TGTGCCAGCAGCTTAGTTTCAGGGACTAATGAAAAACTGTTTTTT
CDR3 protein: CASSLVSGTNEKLFF

CDR3 length: 15
J gene: TRBJ1-4
V gene: TRBV29-1
D gene: TRBD1
clone size: -
CDR3 DNA: TGCAGCGCGGGGATCGGACAGGGCCCTAATGAAAAACTGTTTTTT
CDR3 protein: CSAGIGQGPNEKLFF

CDR3 length: 17
J gene: TRBJ2-7
V gene: TRBV19
D gene: -
clone size: -
CDR3 DNA: TGTGCCAGTAGTCTTACTCGCCGGACTCCTTACCCCCACGAGCAGTACTTC
CDR3 protein: CASSLTRRTPYPHEQYF

CDR3 length: 11
J gene: TRBJ1-5
V gene: TRBV6-1
D gene: -
clone size: -
CDR3 DNA: TGTGCCAGCAGTTCCTCCCAGCCCCAGCATTTT
CDR3 protein: CASSSSQPQHF

CDR3 length: 14
J gene: TRBJ2-7
V gene: TRBV30
D gene: -
clone size: -
CDR3 DNA: TGTGCCTGGAAAGCGGCAGGGGGGACCTACGAGCAGTACTTC
CDR3 protein: CAWKAAGGTYEQYF

CDR3 length: 15
J gene: TRBJ1-1
V gene: TRBV5-4
D gene: TRBD1
clone size: once
CDR3 DNA: TGTGCCAGCAGCGGACAGGGGTTGGGGTTCACTGAAGCTTTCTTT
CDR3 protein: CASSGQGLGFTEAFF

CDR3 length: 15
J gene: TRBJ1-5
V gene: TRBV6-5
D gene: TRBD1
clone size: -
CDR3 DNA: TGTGCCAGCAGCTCGGACAGGGGGCATGGGCAGCCCCAGCATTTT
CDR3 protein: CASSSDRGHGQPQHF

CDR3 length: 11
J gene: TRBJ2-7
V gene: TRBV6-5
D gene: TRBD2
clone size: -
CDR3 DNA: TGTGCCAGCAGTCGGGAGGACGAGCAGTACTTC
CDR3 protein: CASSREDEQYF

CDR3 length: 13
J gene: TRBJ1-3
V gene: TRBV2
D gene: -
clone size: -
CDR3 DNA: TGTGCCAGTGATGGACAGACTGGAAACACCATATATTTT
CDR3 protein: CASDGQTGNTIYF

CDR3 length: 15
J gene: TRBJ1-3
V gene: TRBV14
D gene: -
clone size: few
CDR3 DNA: TGTGCCAGCAGCCCTAGGAGGGAGTGGGGAAACACCATATATTTT
CDR3 protein: CASSPRREWGNTIYF

CDR3 length: 14
J gene: TRBJ1-6
V gene: TRBV5-1
D gene: TRBD1
clone size: -
CDR3 DNA: TGCGCCAGCAGCCCTGGACAGGGTGGTTCACCCCTCCACTTT
CDR3 protein: CASSPGQGGSPLHF

CDR3 length: 18
J gene: TRBJ2-6
V gene: TRBV28
D gene: TRBD1
clone size: -
CDR3 DNA: TGTGCCAGCAGTGAGGGGACAGGGGGCCGCTCTGGGGCCAACGTCCTGACTTTC
CDR3 protein: CASSEGTGGRSGANVLTF

CDR3 length: 14
J gene: TRBJ1-2
V gene: TRBV9
D gene: -
clone size: -
CDR3 DNA: TGTGCCAGCAGCGTACGAAAGGAAGGGGATGGCTACACCTTC
CDR3 protein: CASSVRKEGDGYTF

CDR3 length: 17
J gene: TRBJ2-1
V gene: TRBV11-3
D gene: TRBD2
clone size: -
CDR3 DNA: TGTGCCAGCAGTCTCACTAGCGGGGGGCAATCATACAATGAGCAGTTCTTC
CDR3 protein: CASSLTSGGQSYNEQFF

CDR3 length: 13
J gene: TRBJ2-1
V gene: TRBV12-3/TRBV12-4
D gene: -
clone size: -
CDR3 DNA: TGTGCCAGCAGTGTCGGACTTAACAATGAGCAGTTCTTC
CDR3 protein: CASSVGLNNEQFF

CDR3 length: 14
J gene: TRBJ2-3
V gene: TRBV11-2
D gene: -
clone size: -
CDR3 DNA: TGTGCCAGCAGCCGAAGCGACCCCCGAGATACGCAGTATTTT
CDR3 protein: CASSRSDPRDTQYF

CDR3 length: 17
J gene: TRBJ1-1
V gene: TRBV7-9
D gene: TRBD1
clone size: -
CDR3 DNA: TGTGCCAGCAGCGACCGACACTTCCGGGACAGGGGGCCGAAAGCTTTCTTT
CDR3 protein: CASSDRHFRDRGPKAFF

CDR3 length: 16
J gene: TRBJ1-1
V gene: TRBV24-1
D gene: -
clone size: -
CDR3 DNA: TGTGCCACCAGTGATCCCCTGAGGTCCATGAACACTGAAGCTTTCTTT
CDR3 protein: CATSDPLRSMNTEAFF

CDR3 length: 15
J gene: TRBJ1-1
V gene: TRBV5-1
D gene: -
clone size: -
CDR3 DNA: TGCGCCAGCAGCCCTGGGAGGGGGAAGAACACTGAAGCTTTCTTT
CDR3 protein: CASSPGRGKNTEAFF

CDR3 length: 15
J gene: TRBJ2-4
V gene: TRBV4-1
D gene: -
clone size: -
CDR3 DNA: TGCGCCAGCAGCCAAGATGAACAGAACAAAAACATTCAGTACTTC
CDR3 protein: CASSQDEQNKNIQYF

CDR3 length: 13
J gene: TRBJ2-7
V gene: TRBV5-1
D gene: -
clone size: -
CDR3 DNA: TGCGCCAGCAGCTCCCGACTAGATGATGAGCAGTACTTC
CDR3 protein: CASSSRLDDEQYF

CDR3 length: 15
J gene: TRBJ1-5
V gene: TRBV18
D gene: -
clone size: -
CDR3 DNA: TGTGCCAGCTCCCAACAGGGTGGGAGCAATCAGCCCCAGCATTTT
CDR3 protein: CASSQQGGSNQPQHF

CDR3 length: 13
J gene: TRBJ2-3
V gene: TRBV30
D gene: -
clone size: once
CDR3 DNA: TGTGCCTGGAACTTGATCCGAGGAGATACGCAGTATTTT
CDR3 protein: CAWNLIRGDTQYF

CDR3 length: 16
J gene: TRBJ2-3
V gene: TRBV3-1/TRBV3-2
D gene: TRBD2
clone size: -
CDR3 DNA: TGTGCCAGCAGCCAAAGACTAGCGGGGGGTCCAGATACGCAGTATTTT
CDR3 protein: CASSQRLAGGPDTQYF

CDR3 length: 12
J gene: TRBJ1-6
V gene: TRBV19
D gene: -
clone size: -
CDR3 DNA: TGTGCCAGTAGTATGCCCGGAGGACCCCTCCACTTT
CDR3 protein: CASSMPGGPLHF

CDR3 length: 15
J gene: TRBJ1-2
V gene: TRBV27
D gene: -
clone size: -
CDR3 DNA: TGTGCCAGCAGTTTATCTGGACAAACTAACTATGGCTACACCTTC
CDR3 protein: CASSLSGQTNYGYTF

CDR3 length: 13
J gene: TRBJ1-1
V gene: TRBV29-1
D gene: -
clone size: -
CDR3 DNA: TGCAGCGTCCAAGGAGGTGGTTACACTGAAGCTTTCTTT
CDR3 protein: CSVQGGGYTEAFF

CDR3 length: 15
J gene: TRBJ2-7
V gene: TRBV30
D gene: -
clone size: -
CDR3 DNA: TGTGCCTGGAGTGTTGGGGGCACAGGAATTTACGAGCAGTACTTC
CDR3 protein: CAWSVGGTGIYEQYF

CDR3 length: 15
J gene: TRBJ1-2
V gene: TRBV27
D gene: -
clone size: -
CDR3 DNA: TGTGCCAGCAGCCTGGGGGCAGGCCTGAACTATGGCTACACCTTC
CDR3 protein: CASSLGAGLNYGYTF

CDR3 length: 14
J gene: TRBJ1-1
V gene: TRBV25-1
D gene: -
clone size: -
CDR3 DNA: TGTGCCAGCAGTGAATGGGGGGGGTATACTGAAGCTTTCTTT
CDR3 protein: CASSEWGGYTEAFF

CDR3 length: 16
J gene: TRBJ2-1
V gene: TRBV7-9
D gene: -
clone size: -
CDR3 DNA: TGTGCCAGCAGCCCCGCTGCTGGTAAAGAGGCAAATGAGCAGTTCTTC
CDR3 protein: CASSPAAGKEANEQFF

CDR3 length: 16
J gene: TRBJ2-1
V gene: TRBV7-6
D gene: -
clone size: few
CDR3 DNA: TGTGCCAGCAGACCCATTAGGGGGAGTAGATCGAATGAGCAGTTCTTC
CDR3 protein: CASRPIRGSRSNEQFF

CDR3 length: 16
J gene: TRBJ1-5
V gene: TRBV18
D gene: -
clone size: -
CDR3 DNA: TGTGCCAGCTCACCACGGAGGAGGGTGAGCAATCAGCCCCAGCATTTT
CDR3 protein: CASSPRRRVSNQPQHF

CDR3 length: 17
J gene: TRBJ2-2
V gene: TRBV9
D gene: TRBD1
clone size: -
CDR3 DNA: TGTGCCAGCAGCATAAACCGGGACAGGGAAGTTCGTGGGGAGCTGTTTTTT
CDR3 protein: CASSINRDREVRGELFF

CDR3 length: 16
J gene: TRBJ2-3
V gene: TRBV19
D gene: -
clone size: once
CDR3 DNA: TGTGCCAGTAGTTTGGCGGGCGGATTTTACACAGATACGCAGTATTTT
CDR3 protein: CASSLAGGFYTDTQYF

CDR3 length: 17
J gene: TRBJ2-1
V gene: TRBV11-2
D gene: TRBD1
clone size: -
CDR3 DNA: TGTGCCAGCAGCTTACACCCCCGAGGACAGGGTCATGATGAGCAGTTCTTC
CDR3 protein: CASSLHPRGQGHDEQFF

CDR3 length: 13
J gene: TRBJ2-7
V gene: TRBV6-5
D gene: -
clone size: -
CDR3 DNA: TGTGCCAGCACTAGGGGCAGTCCCTACGAGCAGTACTTC
CDR3 protein: CASTRGSPYEQYF

CDR3 length: 16
J gene: TRBJ1-1
V gene: TRBV15
D gene: -
clone size: once
CDR3 DNA: TGTGCCACCAGCAGTAGAATAGGGGCGCCGTGGATTGAAGCTTTCTTT
CDR3 protein: CATSSRIGAPWIEAFF

CDR3 length: 15
J gene: TRBJ1-4
V gene: TRBV5-1
D gene: -
clone size: -
CDR3 DNA: TGCGCCAGCAGCTTGGCGTCCGGAACTAATGAAAAACTGTTTTTT
CDR3 protein: CASSLASGTNEKLFF

CDR3 length: 13
J gene: TRBJ1-5
V gene: TRBV24-1
D gene: -
clone size: -
CDR3 DNA: TGTGCCACTCAGAAAGCGGGTGGTCAGCCCCAGCATTTT
CDR3 protein: CATQKAGGQPQHF